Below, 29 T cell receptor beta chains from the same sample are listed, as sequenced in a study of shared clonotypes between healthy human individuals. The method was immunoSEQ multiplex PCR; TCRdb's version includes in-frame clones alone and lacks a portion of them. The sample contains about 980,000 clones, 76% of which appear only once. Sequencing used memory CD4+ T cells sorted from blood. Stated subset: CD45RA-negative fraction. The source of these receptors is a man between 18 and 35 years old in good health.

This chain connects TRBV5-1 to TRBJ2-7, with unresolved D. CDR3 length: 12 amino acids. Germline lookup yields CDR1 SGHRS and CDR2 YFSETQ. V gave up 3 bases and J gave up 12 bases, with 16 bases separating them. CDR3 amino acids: CASSSHLTRMYF. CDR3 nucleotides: TGCGCCAGCAGCTCCCACCTCACAAGGATGTACTTC.

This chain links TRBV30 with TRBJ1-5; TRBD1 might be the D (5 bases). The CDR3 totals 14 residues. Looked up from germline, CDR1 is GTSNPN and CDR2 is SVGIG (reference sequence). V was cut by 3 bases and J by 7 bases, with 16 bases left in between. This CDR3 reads CAWSLPGRAQPQHF. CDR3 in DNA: TGTGCCTGGAGCCTCCCGGGCAGGGCCCAGCCCCAGCATTTT.

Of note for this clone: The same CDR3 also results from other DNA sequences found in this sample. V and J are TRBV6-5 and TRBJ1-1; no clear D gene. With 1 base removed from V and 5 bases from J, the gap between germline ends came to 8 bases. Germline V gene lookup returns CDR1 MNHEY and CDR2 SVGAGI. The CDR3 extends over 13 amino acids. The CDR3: CASSYLRGTEAFF. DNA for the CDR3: TGTGCCAGCAGTTACTTGCGCGGAACTGAAGCTTTCTTT.

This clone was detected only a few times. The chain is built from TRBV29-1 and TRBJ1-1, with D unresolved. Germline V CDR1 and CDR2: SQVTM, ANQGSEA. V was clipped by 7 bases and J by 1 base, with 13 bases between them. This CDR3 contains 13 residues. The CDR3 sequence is CSGLRVTNTEAFF. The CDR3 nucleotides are TGCAGCGGTCTTCGGGTTACGAACACTGAAGCTTTCTTT.

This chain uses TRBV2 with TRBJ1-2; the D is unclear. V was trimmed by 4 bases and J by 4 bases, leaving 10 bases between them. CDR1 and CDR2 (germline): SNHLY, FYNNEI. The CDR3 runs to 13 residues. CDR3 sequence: CASSARNFYGYTF. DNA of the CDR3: TGTGCCAGCAGTGCGAGGAATTTCTATGGCTACACCTTC.

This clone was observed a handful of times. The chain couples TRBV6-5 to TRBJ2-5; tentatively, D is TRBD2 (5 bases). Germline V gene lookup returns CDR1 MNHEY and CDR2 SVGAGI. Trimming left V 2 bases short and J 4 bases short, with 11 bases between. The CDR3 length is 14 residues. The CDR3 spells CASSYGLGRETQYF. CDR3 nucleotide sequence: TGTGCCAGCAGTTACGGTCTGGGGAGAGAGACCCAGTACTTC.

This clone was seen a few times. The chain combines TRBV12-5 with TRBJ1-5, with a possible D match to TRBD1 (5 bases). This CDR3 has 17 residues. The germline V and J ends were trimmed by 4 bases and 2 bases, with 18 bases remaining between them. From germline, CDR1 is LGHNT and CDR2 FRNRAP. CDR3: CASGSAPGGFRNQPQHF. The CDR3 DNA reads TGTGCTAGTGGTTCGGCTCCGGGGGGTTTTCGCAATCAGCCCCAGCATTTT.

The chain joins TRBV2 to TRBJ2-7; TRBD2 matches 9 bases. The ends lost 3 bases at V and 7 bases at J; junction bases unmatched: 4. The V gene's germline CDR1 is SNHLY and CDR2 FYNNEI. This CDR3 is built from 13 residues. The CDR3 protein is CASSELAGWEQYF. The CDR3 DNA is TGTGCCAGCAGTGAGCTAGCGGGATGGGAGCAGTACTTC.

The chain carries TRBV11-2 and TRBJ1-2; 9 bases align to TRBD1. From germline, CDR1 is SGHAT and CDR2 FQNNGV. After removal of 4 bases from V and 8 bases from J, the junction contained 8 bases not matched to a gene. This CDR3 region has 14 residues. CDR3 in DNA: TGTGCCAGCAGCTCCACCTCACAGGGGGCCGGCTACACCTTC. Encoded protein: CASSSTSQGAGYTF.

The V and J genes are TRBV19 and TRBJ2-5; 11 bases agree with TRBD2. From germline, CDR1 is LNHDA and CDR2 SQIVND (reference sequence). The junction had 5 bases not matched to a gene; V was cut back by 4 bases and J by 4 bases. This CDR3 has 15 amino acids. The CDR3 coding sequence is TGTGCCAGTAGTACCAATCTAGCGGGAGGAGAGACCCAGTACTTC. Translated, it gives CASSTNLAGGETQYF.

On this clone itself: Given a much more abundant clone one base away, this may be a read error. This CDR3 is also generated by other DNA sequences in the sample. CDR3 sequence: CSVGDRTPTYEQYF. The CDR3 DNA is TGCAGCGTTGGGGACAGGACTCCCACCTACGAGCAGTACTTC. The genes are TRBV29-1 and TRBJ2-7; 8 bases match TRBD1. V trimming: 4 bases; J trimming: 2 bases; junction bases outside the gene matches: 7. Per the germline V gene, CDR1 is SQVTM and CDR2 is ANQGSEA. The CDR3 has 14 residues.

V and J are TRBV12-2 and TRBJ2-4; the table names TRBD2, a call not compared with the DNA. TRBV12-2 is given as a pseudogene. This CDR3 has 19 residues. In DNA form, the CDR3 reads TGTGCAAGTCGCTTAGCGCCAGTTAGGGCGGGGCGGGCCAAAAACATTCAGTACTTC. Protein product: CASRLAPVRAGRAKNIQYF.

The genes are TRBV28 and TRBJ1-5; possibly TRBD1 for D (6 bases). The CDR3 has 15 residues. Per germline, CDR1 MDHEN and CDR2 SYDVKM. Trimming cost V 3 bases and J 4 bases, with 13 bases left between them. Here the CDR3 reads CASSFRRGTNQPQHF. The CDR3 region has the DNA TGTGCCAGCAGTTTCCGCAGGGGTACTAATCAGCCCCAGCATTTT.

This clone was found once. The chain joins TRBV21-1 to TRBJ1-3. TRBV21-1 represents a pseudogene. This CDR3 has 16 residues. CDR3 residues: CARDGVREPRGNTIYF. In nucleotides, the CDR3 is TGTGCCAGAGATGGGGTCCGGGAACCTAGAGGGAACACCATATATTTT.

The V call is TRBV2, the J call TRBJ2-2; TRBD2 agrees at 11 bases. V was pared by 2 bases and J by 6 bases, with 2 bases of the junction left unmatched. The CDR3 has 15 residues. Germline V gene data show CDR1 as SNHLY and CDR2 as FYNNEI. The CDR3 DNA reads TGTGCCAGCAGTGAACGACTAGCGGGGCCCGGGGAGCTGTTTTTT. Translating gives CASSERLAGPGELFF.

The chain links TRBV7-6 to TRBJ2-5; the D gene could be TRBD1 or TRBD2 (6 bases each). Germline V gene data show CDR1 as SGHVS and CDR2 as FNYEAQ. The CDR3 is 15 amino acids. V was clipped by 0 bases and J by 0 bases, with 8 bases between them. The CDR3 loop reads CASSLAGGHQETQYF. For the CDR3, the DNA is TGTGCCAGCAGCTTAGCGGGGGGCCACCAAGAGACCCAGTACTTC.

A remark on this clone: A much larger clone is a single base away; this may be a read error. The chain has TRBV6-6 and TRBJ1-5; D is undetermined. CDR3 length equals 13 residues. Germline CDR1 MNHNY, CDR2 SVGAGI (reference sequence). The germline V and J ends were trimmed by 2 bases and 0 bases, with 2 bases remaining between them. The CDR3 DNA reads TGTGCCAGCAGTTACGATAGCAATCAGCCCCAGCATTTT. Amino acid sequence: CASSYDSNQPQHF.

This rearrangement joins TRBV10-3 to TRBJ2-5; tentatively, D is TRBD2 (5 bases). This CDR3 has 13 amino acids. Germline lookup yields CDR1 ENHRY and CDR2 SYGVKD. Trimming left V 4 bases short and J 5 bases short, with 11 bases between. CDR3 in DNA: TGTGCCATCAGTGGGGGAGTAGCGGAGACCCAGTACTTC. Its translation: CAISGGVAETQYF.

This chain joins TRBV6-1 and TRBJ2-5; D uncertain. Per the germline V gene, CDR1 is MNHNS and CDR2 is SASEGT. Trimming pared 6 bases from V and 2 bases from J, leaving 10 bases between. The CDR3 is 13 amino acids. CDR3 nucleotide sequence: TGTGCCAGCAGACTATACTTTCAAGAGACCCAGTACTTC. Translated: CASRLYFQETQYF.

CDR3 nucleotide sequence: TGTGCCATCAGTGAGTCGCAAGGGATGGGTTCACCCCTCCACTTT. This translates into CAISESQGMGSPLHF. This sequence joins TRBV10-3 and TRBJ1-6; D ambiguous. V lost 0 bases and J lost 9, with 12 bases in between. Germline V lookup: CDR1 ENHRY, CDR2 SYGVKD. There are 15 residues in the CDR3.

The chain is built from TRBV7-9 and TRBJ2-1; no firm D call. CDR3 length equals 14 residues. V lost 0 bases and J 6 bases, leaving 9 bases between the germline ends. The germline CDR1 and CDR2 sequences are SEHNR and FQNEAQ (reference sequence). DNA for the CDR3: TGTGCCAGCAGCTTAGCGATAGCAATCAATGAGCAGTTCTTC. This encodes CASSLAIAINEQFF.

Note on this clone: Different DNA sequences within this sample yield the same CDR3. The CDR3: CASSFDRGTDTQYF. The CDR3 nucleotides read TGTGCCAGCAGTTTTGACAGGGGCACAGATACGCAGTATTTT. This rearrangement joins TRBV2 to TRBJ2-3, with 7 bases matching TRBD1. CDR1 SNHLY and CDR2 FYNNEI come from the germline V gene. Unmatched junction bases numbered 3, after V lost 5 bases and J lost 1 base. The CDR3 has 14 amino acids.

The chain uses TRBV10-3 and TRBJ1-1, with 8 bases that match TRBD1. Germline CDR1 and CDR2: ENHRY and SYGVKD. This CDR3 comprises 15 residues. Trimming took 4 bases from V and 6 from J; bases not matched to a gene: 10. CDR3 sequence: CAISGGQALGAEAFF. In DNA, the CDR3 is TGTGCCATCAGTGGGGGACAGGCACTAGGGGCTGAAGCTTTCTTT.

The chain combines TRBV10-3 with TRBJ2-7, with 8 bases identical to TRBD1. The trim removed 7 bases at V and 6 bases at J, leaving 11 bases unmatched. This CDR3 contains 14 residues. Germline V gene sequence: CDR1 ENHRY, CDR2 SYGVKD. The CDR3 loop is CAITSTGVYGEQYF. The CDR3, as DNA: TGTGCCATCACCTCGACAGGGGTTTATGGCGAGCAGTACTTC.

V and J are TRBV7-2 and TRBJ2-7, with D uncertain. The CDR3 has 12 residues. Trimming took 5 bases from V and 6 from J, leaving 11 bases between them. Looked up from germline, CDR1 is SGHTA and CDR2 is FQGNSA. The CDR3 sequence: CASSLYYAEQYF. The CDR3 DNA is TGTGCCAGCAGCCTTTACTACGCCGAGCAGTACTTC. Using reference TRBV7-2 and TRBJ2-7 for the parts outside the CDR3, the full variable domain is GAGVSQSPSNKVTEKGKDVELRCDPISGHTALYWYRQSLGQGLEFLIYFQGNSAPDKSGLPSDRFSAERTGGSVSTLTIQRTQQEDSAVYLCASSLYYAEQYFGPGTRLTVT.

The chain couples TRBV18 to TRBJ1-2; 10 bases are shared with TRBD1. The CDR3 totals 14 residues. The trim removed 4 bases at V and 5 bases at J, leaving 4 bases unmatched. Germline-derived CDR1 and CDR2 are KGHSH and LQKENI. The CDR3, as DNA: TGTGCCAGCTCACAAGACAGGGGGCATTATGGCTACACCTTC. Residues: CASSQDRGHYGYTF.

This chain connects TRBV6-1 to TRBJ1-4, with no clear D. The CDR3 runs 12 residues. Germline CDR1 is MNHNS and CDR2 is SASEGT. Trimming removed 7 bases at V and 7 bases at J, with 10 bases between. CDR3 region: CASKSLGEKLFF. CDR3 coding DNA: TGTGCCAGCAAATCCCTGGGTGAAAAACTGTTTTTT.

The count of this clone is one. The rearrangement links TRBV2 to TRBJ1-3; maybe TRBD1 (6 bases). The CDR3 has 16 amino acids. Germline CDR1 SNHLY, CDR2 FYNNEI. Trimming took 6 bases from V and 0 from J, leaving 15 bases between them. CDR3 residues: CASRPRQVRSGNTIYF. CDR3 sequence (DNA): TGTGCCAGCAGGCCGCGACAGGTCCGCTCTGGAAACACCATATATTTT.

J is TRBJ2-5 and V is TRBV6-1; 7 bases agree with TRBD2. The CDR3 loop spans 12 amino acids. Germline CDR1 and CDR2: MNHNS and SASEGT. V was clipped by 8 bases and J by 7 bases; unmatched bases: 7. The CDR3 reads CASARGEGTQYF. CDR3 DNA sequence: TGTGCCAGCGCTCGGGGGGAAGGGACCCAGTACTTC.